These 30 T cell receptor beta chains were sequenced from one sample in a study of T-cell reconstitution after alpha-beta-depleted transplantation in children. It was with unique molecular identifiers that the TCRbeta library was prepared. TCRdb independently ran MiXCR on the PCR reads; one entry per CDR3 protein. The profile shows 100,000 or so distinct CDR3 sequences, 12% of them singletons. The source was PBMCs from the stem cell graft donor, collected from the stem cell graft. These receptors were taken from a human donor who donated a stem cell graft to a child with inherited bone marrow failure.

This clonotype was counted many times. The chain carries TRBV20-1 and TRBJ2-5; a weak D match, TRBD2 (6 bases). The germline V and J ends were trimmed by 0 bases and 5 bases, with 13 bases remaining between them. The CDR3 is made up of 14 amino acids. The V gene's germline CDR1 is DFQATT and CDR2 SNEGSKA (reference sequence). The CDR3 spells CSARDPRGGETQYF. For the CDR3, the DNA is TGCAGTGCTAGAGACCCGCGTGGGGGGGAGACCCAGTACTTC.

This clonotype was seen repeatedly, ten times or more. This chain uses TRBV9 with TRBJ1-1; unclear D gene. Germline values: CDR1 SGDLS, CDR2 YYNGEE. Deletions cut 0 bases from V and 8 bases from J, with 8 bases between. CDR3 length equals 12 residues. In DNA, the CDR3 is TGTGCCAGCAGCGTAGAGGCAGGAGAAGCTTTCTTT. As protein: CASSVEAGEAFF.

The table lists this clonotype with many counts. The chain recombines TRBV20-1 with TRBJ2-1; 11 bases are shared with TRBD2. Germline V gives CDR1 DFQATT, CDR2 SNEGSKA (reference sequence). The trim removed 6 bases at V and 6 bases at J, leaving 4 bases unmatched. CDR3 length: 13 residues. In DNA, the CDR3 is TGCAGTGCCCCAACTAGCGGGAGCAATGAGCAGTTCTTC. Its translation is CSAPTSGSNEQFF.

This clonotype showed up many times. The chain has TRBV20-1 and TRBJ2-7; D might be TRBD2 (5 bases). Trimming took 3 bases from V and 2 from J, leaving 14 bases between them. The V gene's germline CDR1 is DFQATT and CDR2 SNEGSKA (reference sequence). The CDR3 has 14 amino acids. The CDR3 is CSASTTKRPYEQYF. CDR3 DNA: TGCAGTGCTAGCACGACTAAGCGCCCCTACGAGCAGTACTTC.

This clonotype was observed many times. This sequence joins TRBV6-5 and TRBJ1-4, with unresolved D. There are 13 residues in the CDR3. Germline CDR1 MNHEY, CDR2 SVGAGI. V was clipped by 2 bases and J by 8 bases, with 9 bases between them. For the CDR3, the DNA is TGTGCCAGCAGTTACAGACCAAGAGAAAAACTGTTTTTT. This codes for CASSYRPREKLFF.

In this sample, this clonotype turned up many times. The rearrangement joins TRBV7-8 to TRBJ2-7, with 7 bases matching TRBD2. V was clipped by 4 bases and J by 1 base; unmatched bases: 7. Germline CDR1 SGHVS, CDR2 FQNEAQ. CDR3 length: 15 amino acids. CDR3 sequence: CASSSWGGLSYEQYF. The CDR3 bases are TGTGCCAGCAGCTCCTGGGGGGGACTGTCCTACGAGCAGTACTTC.

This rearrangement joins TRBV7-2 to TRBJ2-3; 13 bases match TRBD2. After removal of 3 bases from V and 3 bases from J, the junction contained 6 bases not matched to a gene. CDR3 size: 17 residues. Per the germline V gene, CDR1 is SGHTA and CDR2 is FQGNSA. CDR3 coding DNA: TGTGCCAGCAGCTTGTGGACTAGCGGGAGAAGGACAGATACGCAGTATTTT. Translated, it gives CASSLWTSGRRTDTQYF.

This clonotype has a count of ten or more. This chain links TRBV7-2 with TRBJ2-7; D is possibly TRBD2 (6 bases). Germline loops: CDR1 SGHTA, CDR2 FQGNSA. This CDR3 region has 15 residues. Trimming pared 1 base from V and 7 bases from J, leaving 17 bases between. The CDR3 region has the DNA TGTGCCAGCAGCTTAGGGAGGGGCGGATCCAGGGAGCAGTACTTC. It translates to CASSLGRGGSREQYF.

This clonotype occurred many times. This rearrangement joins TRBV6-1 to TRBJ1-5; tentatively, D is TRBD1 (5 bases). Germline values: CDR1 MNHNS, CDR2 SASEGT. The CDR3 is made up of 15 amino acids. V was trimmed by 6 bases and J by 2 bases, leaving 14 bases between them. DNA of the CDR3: TGTGCCAGCAGCAAGCCCCAGGGTGGCAATCAGCCCCAGCATTTT. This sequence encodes CASSKPQGGNQPQHF.

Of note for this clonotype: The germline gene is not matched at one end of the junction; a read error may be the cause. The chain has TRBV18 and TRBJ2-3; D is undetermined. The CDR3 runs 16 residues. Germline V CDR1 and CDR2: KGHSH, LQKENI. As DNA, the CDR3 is TGTGCCAGCTCTCCACCAATCCTAGGTGTGCCAGATACGCAGTATTTT. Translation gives CASSPPILGVPDTQYF. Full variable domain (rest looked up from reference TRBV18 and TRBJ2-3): NAGVMQNPRHLVRRRGQEARLRCSPMKGHSHVYWYRQLPEEGLKFMVYLQKENIIDESGMPKERFSAEFPKEGPSILRIQQVVRGDSAAYFCASSPPILGVPDTQYFGPGTRLTVL.

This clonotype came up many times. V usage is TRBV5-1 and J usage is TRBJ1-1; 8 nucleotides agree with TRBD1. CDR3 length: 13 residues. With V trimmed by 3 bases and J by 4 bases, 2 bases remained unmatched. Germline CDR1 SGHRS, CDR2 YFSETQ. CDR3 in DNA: TGCGCCAGCAGCTGGACAGGGATCACTGAAGCTTTCTTT. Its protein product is CASSWTGITEAFF.

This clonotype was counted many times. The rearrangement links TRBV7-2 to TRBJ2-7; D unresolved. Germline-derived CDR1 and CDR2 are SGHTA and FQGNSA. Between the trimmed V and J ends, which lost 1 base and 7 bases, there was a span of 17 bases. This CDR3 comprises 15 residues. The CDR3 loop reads CASSLGIQSRNEQYF. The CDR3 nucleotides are TGTGCCAGCAGCTTAGGCATACAGTCTAGGAATGAGCAGTACTTC.

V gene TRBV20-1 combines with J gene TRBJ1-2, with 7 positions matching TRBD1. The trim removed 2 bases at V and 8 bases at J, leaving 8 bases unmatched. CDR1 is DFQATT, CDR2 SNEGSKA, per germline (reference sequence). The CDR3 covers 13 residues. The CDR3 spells CSARLTGSRGYTF. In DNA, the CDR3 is TGCAGTGCTAGATTGACAGGGTCACGGGGCTACACCTTC.

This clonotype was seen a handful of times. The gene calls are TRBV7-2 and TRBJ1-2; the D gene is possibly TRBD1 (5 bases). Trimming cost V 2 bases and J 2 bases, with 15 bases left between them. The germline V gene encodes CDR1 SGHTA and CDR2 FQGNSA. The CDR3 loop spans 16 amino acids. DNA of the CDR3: TGTGCCAGCAGCTTATCTTTATCGACAGCCAACTATGGCTACACCTTC. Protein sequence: CASSLSLSTANYGYTF.

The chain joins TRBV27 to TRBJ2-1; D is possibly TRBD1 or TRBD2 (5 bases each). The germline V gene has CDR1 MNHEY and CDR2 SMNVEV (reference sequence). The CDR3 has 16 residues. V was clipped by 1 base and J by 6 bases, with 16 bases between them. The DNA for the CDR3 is TGTGCCAGCAGTTTATACGGGACCCTGAGTCCCAATGAGCAGTTCTTC. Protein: CASSLYGTLSPNEQFF.

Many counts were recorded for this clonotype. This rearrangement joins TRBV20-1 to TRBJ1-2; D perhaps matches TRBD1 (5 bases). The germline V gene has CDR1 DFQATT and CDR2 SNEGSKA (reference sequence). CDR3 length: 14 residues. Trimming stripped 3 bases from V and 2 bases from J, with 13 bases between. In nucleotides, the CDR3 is TGCAGTGCTAGCGTCCCCGGGGGGAACTATGGCTACACCTTC. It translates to CSASVPGGNYGYTF.

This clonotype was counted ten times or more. The CDR3 is CASSLASGRYEQYF. CDR3 bases: TGCGCCAGCAGCTTGGCTAGCGGGAGGTACGAGCAGTACTTC. The V call is TRBV5-1, the J call TRBJ2-7; TRBD2 matches 11 bases. Unmatched junction bases numbered 0, after V lost 0 bases and J lost 4 bases. Looked up from germline, CDR1 is SGHRS and CDR2 is YFSETQ. CDR3 size: 14 residues.

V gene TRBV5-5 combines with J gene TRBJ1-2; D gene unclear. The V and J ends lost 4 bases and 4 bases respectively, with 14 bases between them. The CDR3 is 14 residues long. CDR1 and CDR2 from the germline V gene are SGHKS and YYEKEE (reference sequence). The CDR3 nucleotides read TGTGCCAGCAGCCCTCGGCTCGACGTCTATGGCTACACCTTC. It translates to CASSPRLDVYGYTF.

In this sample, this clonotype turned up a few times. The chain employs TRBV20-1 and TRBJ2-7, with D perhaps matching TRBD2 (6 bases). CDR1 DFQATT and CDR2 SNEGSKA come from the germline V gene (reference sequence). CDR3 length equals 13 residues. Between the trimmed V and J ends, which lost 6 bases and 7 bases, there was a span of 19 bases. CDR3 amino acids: CSAERTTLGEQYF. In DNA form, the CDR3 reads TGCAGTGCGGAACGGACTACCCTCGGGGAGCAGTACTTC.

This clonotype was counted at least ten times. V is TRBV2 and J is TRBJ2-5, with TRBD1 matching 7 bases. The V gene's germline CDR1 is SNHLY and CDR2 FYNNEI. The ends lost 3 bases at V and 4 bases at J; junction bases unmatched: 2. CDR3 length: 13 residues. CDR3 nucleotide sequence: TGTGCCAGCAGTGACAGGGGGAGAGAGACCCAGTACTTC. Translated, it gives CASSDRGRETQYF.

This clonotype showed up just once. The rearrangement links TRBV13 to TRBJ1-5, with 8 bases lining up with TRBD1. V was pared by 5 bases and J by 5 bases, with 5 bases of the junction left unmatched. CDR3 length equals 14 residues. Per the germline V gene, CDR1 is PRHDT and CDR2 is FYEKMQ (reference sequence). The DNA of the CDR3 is TGTGCCAGCAGCCCGACAGGGGTTGATCAGCCCCAGCATTTT. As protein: CASSPTGVDQPQHF.

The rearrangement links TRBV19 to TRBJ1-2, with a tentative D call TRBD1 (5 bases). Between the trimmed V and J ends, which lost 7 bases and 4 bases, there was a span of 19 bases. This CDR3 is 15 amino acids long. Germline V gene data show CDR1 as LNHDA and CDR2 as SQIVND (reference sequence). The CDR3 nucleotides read TGTGCCAGTATCCCCGGGACGCGCGGGCTCTATGGCTACACCTTC. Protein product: CASIPGTRGLYGYTF.

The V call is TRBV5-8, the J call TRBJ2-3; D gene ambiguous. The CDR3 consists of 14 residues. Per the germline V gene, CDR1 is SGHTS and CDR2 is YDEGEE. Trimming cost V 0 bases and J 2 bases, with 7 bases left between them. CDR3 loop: CASSLAQNTDTQYF. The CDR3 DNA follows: TGTGCCAGCAGCTTGGCACAGAACACAGATACGCAGTATTTT.

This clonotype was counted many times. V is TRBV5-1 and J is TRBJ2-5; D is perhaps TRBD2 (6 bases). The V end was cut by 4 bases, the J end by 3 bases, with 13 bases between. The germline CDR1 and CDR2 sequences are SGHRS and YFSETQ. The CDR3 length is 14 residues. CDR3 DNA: TGCGCCAGCAGCCGGGCGGGGTGGGAAGAGACCCAGTACTTC. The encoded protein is CASSRAGWEETQYF.

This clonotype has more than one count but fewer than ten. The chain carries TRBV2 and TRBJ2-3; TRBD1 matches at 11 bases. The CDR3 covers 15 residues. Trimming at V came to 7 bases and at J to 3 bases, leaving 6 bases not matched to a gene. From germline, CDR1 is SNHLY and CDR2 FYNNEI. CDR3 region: CASMVGTGGTDTQYF. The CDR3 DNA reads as TGTGCCAGCATGGTCGGGACAGGGGGAACAGATACGCAGTATTTT.

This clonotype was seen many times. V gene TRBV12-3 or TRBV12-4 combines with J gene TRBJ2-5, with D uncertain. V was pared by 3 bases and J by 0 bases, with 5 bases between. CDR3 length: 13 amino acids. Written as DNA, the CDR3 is TGTGCCAGCAGTTTGAACAACCAAGAGACCCAGTACTTC. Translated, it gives CASSLNNQETQYF.

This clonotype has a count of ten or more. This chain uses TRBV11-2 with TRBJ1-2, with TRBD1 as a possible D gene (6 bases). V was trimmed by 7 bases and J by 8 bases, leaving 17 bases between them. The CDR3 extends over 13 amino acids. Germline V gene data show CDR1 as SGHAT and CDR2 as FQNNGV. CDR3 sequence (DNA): TGTGCCAGCACCCGAGGGGGGAACGAAGGCTACACCTTC. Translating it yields CASTRGGNEGYTF.

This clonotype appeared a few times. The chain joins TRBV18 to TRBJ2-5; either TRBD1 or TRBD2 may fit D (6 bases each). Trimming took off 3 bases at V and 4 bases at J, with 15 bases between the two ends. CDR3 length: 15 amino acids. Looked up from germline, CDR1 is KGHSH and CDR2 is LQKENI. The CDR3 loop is CASSPGTLGGETQYF. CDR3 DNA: TGTGCCAGCTCACCCGGGACACTGGGAGGAGAGACCCAGTACTTC.

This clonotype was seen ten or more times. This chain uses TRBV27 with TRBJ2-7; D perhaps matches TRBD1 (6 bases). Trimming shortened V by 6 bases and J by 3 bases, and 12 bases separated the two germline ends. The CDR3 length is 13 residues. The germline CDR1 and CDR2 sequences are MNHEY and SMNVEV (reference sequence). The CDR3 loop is CASRKTGNYEQYF. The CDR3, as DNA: TGTGCCAGCAGGAAAACAGGGAACTACGAGCAGTACTTC.

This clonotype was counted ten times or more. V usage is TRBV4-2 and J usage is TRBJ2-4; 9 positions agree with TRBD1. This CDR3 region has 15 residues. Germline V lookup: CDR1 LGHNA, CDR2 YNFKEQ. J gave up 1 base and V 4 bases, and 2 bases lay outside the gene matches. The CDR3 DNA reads TGTGCCAGCAGCCTACAGGGGGCCGCCAAAAACATTCAGTACTTC. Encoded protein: CASSLQGAAKNIQYF.